This T cell receptor beta chain was recorded in a study of blood T cell repertoires in COVID-19. Study in general: Sites in the United States, Italy and Spain provided acute and convalescent COVID-19 samples. Sample material is recorded as cDNA or gDNA derived from T cells, B-cell-depleted T cells, or PBMCs.

Profiling relied on immunoSEQ multiplex PCR, and the TCRdb table lists in-frame clones only, not all of them. The table lists 300,000 to 400,000 clones, 70% to 90% of them singletons. The CDR3 consists of 13 residues. Deletions cut 2 bases from V and 4 bases from J, with 8 bases between. Germline V gene sequence: CDR1 KGHSH, CDR2 LQKENI. With respect to this clone: Other nucleotide sequences from this sample produce the same CDR3.

This sequence originates from a human donor in a cohort sampled during active COVID-19. The sequencing sample was made of peripheral blood. V is TRBV18 and J is TRBJ1-2, with D perhaps matching TRBD1 (5 bases). DNA for the CDR3: TGTGCCAGCTCACCAGACAGAAGCTATGGCTACACCTTC. It specifies CASSPDRSYGYTF.